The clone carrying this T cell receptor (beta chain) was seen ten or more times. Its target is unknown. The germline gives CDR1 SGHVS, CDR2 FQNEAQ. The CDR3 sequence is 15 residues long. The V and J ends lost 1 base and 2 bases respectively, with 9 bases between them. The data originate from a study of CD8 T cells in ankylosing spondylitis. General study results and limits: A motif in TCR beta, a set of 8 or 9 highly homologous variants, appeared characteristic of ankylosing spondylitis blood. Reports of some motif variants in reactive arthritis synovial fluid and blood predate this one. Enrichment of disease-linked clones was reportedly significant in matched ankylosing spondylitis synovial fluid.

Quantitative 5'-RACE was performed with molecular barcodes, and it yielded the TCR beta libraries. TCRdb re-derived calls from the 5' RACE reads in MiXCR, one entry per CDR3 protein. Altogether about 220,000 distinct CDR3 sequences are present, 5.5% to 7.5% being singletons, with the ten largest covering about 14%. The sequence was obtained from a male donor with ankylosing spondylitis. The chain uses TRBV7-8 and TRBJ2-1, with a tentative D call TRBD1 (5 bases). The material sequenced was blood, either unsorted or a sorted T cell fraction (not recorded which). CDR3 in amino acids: CASSLGGLPYNEQFF. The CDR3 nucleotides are TGTGCCAGCAGCTTAGGGGGCCTCCCCTACAATGAGCAGTTCTTC.